This note documents a single T cell receptor beta chain sequence. The sample is drawn from a study of control samples from healthy donors and cancer patients. Germline V gene lookup returns CDR1 SNHLY and CDR2 FYNNEI. The ends were cut back, 6 bases at V and 0 bases at J, with 8 bases in the middle. The CDR3 totals 14 residues. TCRdb's copy holds only in-frame clones and misses some; the assay was immunoSEQ multiplex PCR. This table holds 130,000 or so clones, roughly 94% found once. Sequences were obtained from blood. This chain connects TRBV2 to TRBJ1-4, with D hard to call. The receptor's source is a man aged 35 to 55 in good health. CDR3 nucleotides: TGTGCCAGCAGCTACACAGCAACTAATGAAAAACTGTTTTTT. This translates into CASSYTATNEKLFF.